These 8 T cell receptor beta chains share one sample of origin, sequenced in a study of cytomegalovirus exposure and HLA in healthy donors. Primers included in the PCR were 60 Vbeta and 13 Jbeta primers. The assay was immunoSEQ multiplex PCR, and TCRdb's table has in-frame clones only and misses some. Of around 150,000 clones listed, about 75% are singletons. Material: PBMCs. All receptors derive from a male donor in good health and CMV-seronegative.

The chain uses TRBV5-1 and TRBJ2-7, with TRBD1 identical over 7 bases. Per the germline V gene, CDR1 is SGHRS and CDR2 is YFSETQ. This CDR3 has 13 residues. J was trimmed by 3 bases and V by 3 bases; bases with no gene match: 3. For the CDR3, the DNA is TGCGCCAGCAGCTATGACAGGGACTACGAGCAGTACTTC. Its translation: CASSYDRDYEQYF.

The chain joins TRBV7-9 to TRBJ2-7, with 11 bases identical to TRBD2. CDR1 and CDR2 (germline): SEHNR, FQNEAQ (reference sequence). The CDR3 consists of 17 residues. The J segment lost 4 bases and the V segment lost 2 bases, leaving 10 bases of the junction unmatched. The CDR3 bases are TGTGCCAGCAGCTTAAGAACTAGCGGGGGAGTGCGATACGAGCAGTACTTC. Amino acids: CASSLRTSGGVRYEQYF.

This clone has more than one count but fewer than ten. The chain is built from TRBV5-1 and TRBJ1-1, with D uncertain. V lost 0 bases and J lost 1, with 7 bases in between. The CDR3 contains 14 residues. CDR1 is SGHRS and CDR2 is YFSETQ in the germline V gene. CDR3 DNA sequence: TGCGCCAGCAGCTTGGAACGGTCGAACACTGAAGCTTTCTTT. Translation gives CASSLERSNTEAFF.

The sample holds a few counts of this clone. The chain employs TRBV25-1 and TRBJ1-1, with 9 bases aligning to TRBD1. CDR3 size: 15 residues. V trimming: 4 bases; J trimming: 1 base; junction bases outside the gene matches: 4. Germline V gene data show CDR1 as MGHDK and CDR2 as SYGVNS. CDR3 bases: TGTGCCAGCAGTGTCGGACAGGGGTGGAACACTGAAGCTTTCTTT. Encoded protein: CASSVGQGWNTEAFF.

The chain joins TRBV9 to TRBJ2-2, with 8 bases identical to TRBD1. CDR1 is SGDLS, CDR2 YYNGEE, per germline. The CDR3 loop spans 15 amino acids. V dropped 3 bases and J dropped 4; count of bases not matched to a gene: 5. The CDR3 loop is CASSARTGFTGELFF. In nucleotides, the CDR3 is TGTGCCAGCAGCGCTAGGACAGGGTTCACCGGGGAGCTGTTTTTT.

The rearrangement links TRBV9 to TRBJ2-5; D might be TRBD2 (6 bases). This CDR3 is built from 14 residues. Per germline, CDR1 SGDLS and CDR2 YYNGEE. V was pared by 0 bases and J by 4 bases, with 10 bases between. The chain's CDR3 is CASSVDPGGETQYF. CDR3 DNA sequence: TGTGCCAGCAGCGTAGATCCCGGGGGAGAGACCCAGTACTTC.

The chain couples TRBV5-1 to TRBJ2-2; 12 bases fit TRBD2. This CDR3 spans 13 amino acids. Germline V gene lookup returns CDR1 SGHRS and CDR2 YFSETQ. Germline trimming cut 6 bases from V and 8 bases from J; bases unmatched to any gene: 2. In nucleotides, the CDR3 is TGCGCCAGCACGACTAGCGGGAGAGGGGAGCTGTTTTTT. Encoded protein: CASTTSGRGELFF. The entire variable domain, with the rest obtained from reference TRBV5-1 and TRBJ2-2, is as follows: KAGVTQTPRYLIKTRGQQVTLSCSPISGHRSVSWYQQTPGQGLQFLFEYFSETQRNKGNFPGRFSGRQFSNSRSEMNVSTLELGDSALYLCASTTSGRGELFFGEGSRLTVL.

The chain links TRBV4-1 to TRBJ2-2, with TRBD2 matching over 15 bases. The CDR3 covers 18 residues. Germline CDR1 MGHRA, CDR2 YSYEKL. The ends lost 6 bases at V and 6 bases at J; junction bases unmatched: 11. The CDR3 bases are TGCGCCAGCAGTCGGACTAGCGGGGGGGCGAATGGGGCCGGGGAGCTGTTTTTT. Its protein is CASSRTSGGANGAGELFF.